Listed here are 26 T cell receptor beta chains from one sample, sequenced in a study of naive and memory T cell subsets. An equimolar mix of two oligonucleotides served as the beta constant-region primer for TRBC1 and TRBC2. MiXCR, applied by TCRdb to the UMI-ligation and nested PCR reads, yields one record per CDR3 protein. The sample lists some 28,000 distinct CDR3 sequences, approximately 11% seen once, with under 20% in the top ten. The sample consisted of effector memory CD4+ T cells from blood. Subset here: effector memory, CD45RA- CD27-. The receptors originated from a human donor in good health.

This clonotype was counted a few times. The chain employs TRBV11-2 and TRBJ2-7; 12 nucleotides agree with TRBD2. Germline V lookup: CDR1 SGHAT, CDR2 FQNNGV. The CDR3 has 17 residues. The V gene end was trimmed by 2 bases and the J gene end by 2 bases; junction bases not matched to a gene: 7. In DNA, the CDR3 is TGTGCCAGCAGCTTAATTCGGACTAGCGGGACTCCCTACGAGCAGTACTTC. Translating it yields CASSLIRTSGTPYEQYF.

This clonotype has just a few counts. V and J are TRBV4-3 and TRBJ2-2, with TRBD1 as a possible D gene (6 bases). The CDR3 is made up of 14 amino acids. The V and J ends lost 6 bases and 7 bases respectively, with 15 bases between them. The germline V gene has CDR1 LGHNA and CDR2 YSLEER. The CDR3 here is CASSPDRFIGELFF. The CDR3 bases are TGCGCCAGCAGTCCCGACAGGTTCATCGGGGAGCTGTTTTTT.

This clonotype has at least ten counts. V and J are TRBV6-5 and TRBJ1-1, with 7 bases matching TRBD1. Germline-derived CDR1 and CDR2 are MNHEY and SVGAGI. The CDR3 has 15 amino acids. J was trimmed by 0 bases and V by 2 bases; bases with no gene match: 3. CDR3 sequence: CASSYGQALNTEAFF. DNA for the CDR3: TGTGCCAGCAGTTACGGACAGGCGCTGAACACTGAAGCTTTCTTT.

CDR3 loop: CASSEASTFYNEQFF. Here the CDR3 DNA reads TGCGCCAGCAGCGAGGCTAGTACCTTCTACAATGAGCAGTTCTTC. The rearrangement joins TRBV5-1 to TRBJ2-1; D not certain. Germline V gene data show CDR1 as SGHRS and CDR2 as YFSETQ. V lost 4 bases and J 3 bases, leaving 14 bases between the germline ends. The CDR3 spans 15 residues.

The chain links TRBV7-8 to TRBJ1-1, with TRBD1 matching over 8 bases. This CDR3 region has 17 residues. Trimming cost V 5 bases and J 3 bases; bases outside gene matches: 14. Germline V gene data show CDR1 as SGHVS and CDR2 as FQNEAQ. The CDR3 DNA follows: TGTGCCAGCAGCCTACGGACAGGGAAGAAGGGGGACACTGAAGCTTTCTTT. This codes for CASSLRTGKKGDTEAFF.

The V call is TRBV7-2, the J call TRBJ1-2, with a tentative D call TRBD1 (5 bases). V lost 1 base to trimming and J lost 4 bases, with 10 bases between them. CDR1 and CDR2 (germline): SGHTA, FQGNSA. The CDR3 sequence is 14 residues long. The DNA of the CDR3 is TGTGCCAGCAGCTTAGACGGGGGAGGCTATGGCTACACCTTC. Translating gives CASSLDGGGYGYTF.

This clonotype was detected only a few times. The CDR3 region has the DNA TGTGCCAGCAGTTCCTCGAGACAGGGTGTGTACGAGCAGTACTTC. This sequence encodes CASSSSRQGVYEQYF. The chain combines TRBV28 with TRBJ2-7, with TRBD1 matching 7 bases. Germline CDR1 MDHEN, CDR2 SYDVKM. CDR3 length: 15 residues. V shed 4 bases, J shed 4 bases, and the junction held 10 bases outside the gene matches.

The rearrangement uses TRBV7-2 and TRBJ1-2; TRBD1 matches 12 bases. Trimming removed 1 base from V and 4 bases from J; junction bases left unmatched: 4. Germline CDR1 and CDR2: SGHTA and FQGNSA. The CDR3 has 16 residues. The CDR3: CASSLGGTGGAYGYTF. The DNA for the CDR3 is TGTGCCAGCAGCTTAGGTGGGACAGGGGGCGCCTATGGCTACACCTTC.

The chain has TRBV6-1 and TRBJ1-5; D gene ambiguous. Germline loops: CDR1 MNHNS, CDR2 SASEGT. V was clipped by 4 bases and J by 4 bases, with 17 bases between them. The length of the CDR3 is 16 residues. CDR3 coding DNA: TGTGCCAGCAGTGGCTTGGCCGGAGCCCCTAATCAGCCCCAGCATTTT. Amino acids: CASSGLAGAPNQPQHF.

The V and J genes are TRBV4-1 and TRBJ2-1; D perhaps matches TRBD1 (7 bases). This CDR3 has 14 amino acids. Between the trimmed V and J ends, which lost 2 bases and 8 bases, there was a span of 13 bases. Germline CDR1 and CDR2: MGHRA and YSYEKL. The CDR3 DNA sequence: TGCGCCAGCAGCCAACAGGGACAGCGGGATGAGCAGTTCTTC. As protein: CASSQQGQRDEQFF.

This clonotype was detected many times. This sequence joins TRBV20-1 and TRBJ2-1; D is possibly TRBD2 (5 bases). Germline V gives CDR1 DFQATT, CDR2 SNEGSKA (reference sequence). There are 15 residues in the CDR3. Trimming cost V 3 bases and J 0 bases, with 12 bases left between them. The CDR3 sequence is CSARTGGSSYNEQFF. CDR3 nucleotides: TGCAGTGCTAGGACTGGAGGAAGCTCCTACAATGAGCAGTTCTTC.

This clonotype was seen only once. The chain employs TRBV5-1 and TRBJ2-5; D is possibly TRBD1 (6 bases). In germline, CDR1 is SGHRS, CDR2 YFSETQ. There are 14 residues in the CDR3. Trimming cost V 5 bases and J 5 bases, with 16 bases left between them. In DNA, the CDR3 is TGCGCCAGCAGGAGGCAGCTCCAGGGGGAGACCCAGTACTTC. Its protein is CASRRQLQGETQYF.

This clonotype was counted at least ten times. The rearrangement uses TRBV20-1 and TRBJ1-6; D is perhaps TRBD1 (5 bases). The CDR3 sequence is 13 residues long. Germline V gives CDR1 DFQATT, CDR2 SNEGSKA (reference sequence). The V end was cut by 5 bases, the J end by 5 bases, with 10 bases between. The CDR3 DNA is TGCAGTGCTCCGACAGTGAATAATTCACCCCTCCACTTT. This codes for CSAPTVNNSPLHF.

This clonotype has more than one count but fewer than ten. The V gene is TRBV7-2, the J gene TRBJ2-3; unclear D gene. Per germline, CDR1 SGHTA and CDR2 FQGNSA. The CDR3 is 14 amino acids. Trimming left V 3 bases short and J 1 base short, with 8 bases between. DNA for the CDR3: TGTGCCAGCAGCTTGGACCCGGGCACAGATACGCAGTATTTT. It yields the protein CASSLDPGTDTQYF.

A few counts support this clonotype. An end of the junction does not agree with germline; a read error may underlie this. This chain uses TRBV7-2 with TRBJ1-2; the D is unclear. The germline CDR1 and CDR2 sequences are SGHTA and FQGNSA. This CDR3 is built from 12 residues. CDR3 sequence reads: CASSLAGLDEHF. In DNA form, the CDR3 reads TGTGCCAGCAGCCTCGCCGGGCTAGATGAGCATTTC.

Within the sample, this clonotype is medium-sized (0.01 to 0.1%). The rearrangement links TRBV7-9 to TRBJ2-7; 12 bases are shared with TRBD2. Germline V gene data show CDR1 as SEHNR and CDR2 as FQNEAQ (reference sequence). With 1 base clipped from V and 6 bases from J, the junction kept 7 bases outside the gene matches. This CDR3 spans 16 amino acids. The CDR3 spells CASSLGTSGVSGEQYF. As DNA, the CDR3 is TGTGCCAGCAGCTTAGGGACTAGCGGGGTATCGGGCGAGCAGTACTTC.

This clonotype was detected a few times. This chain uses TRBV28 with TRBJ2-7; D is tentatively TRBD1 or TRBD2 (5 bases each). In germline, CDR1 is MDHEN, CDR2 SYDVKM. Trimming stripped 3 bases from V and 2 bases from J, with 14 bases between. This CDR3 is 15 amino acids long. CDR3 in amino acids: CASSFSGTAAYEQYF. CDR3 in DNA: TGTGCCAGCAGTTTCTCCGGGACCGCCGCCTACGAGCAGTACTTC.

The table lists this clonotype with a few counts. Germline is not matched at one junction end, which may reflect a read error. As DNA, the CDR3 is TGTGCCAGCAGTTTAAGTTTGGCGAATGCAGACTTC. It codes for CASSLSLANADF. V and J are TRBV12-3 or TRBV12-4 and TRBJ2-7; D not resolved. The CDR3 covers 12 residues.

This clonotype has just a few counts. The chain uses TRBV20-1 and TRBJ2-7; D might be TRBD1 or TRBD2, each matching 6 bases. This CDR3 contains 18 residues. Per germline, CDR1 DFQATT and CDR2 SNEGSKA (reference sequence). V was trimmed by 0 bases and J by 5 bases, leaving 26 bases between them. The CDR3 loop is CSARDPGAVGGRLNEQYF. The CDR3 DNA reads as TGCAGTGCTAGAGATCCCGGGGCCGTAGGGGGGAGGTTAAACGAGCAGTACTTC.

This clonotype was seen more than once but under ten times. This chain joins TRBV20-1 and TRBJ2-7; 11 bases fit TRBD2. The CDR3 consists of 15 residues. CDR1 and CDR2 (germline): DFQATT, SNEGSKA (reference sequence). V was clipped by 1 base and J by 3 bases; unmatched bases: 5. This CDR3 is CSARGPGLAVYEQYF. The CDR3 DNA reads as TGCAGTGCTAGAGGCCCGGGACTAGCGGTCTACGAGCAGTACTTC.

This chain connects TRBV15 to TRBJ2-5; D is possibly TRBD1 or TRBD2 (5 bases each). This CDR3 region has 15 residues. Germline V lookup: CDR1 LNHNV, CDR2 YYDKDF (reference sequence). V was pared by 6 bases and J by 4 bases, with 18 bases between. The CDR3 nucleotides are TGTGCCACCAGTATCCATAGGGACCGGGGAGAGACCCAGTACTTC. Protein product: CATSIHRDRGETQYF. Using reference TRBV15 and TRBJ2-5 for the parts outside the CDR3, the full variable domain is DAMVIQNPRYQVTQFGKPVTLSCSQTLNHNVMYWYQQKSSQAPKLLFHYYDKDFNNEADTPDNFQSRRPNTSFCFLDIRSPGLGDTAMYLCATSIHRDRGETQYFGPGTRLLVL.

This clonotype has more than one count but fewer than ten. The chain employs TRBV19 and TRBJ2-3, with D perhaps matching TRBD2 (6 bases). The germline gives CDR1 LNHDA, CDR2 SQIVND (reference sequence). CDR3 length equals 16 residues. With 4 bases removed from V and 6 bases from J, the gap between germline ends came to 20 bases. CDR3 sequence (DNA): TGTGCCAGTAGTAAGACCCTGCGGGACCCAGCGGATACGCAGTATTTT. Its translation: CASSKTLRDPADTQYF.

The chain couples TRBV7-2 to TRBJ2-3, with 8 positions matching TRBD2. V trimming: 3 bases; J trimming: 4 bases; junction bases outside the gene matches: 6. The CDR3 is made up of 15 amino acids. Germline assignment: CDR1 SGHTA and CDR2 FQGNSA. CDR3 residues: CASSFGGGWADTQYF. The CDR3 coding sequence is TGTGCCAGCAGCTTCGGGGGGGGCTGGGCAGATACGCAGTATTTT.

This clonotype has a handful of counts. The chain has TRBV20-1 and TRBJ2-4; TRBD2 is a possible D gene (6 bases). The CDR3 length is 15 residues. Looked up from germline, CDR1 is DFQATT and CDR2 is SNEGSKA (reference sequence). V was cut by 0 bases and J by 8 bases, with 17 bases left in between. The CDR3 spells CSARDRGLATYIQYF. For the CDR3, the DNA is TGCAGTGCTAGAGATCGAGGGCTAGCGACGTACATTCAGTACTTC.

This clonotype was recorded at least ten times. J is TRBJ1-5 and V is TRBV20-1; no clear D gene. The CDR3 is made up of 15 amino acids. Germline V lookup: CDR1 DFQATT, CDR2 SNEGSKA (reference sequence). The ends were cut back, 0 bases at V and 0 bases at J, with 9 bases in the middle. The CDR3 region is CSARDLEYSNQPQHF. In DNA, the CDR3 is TGCAGTGCTAGAGATCTAGAATATAGCAATCAGCCCCAGCATTTT.

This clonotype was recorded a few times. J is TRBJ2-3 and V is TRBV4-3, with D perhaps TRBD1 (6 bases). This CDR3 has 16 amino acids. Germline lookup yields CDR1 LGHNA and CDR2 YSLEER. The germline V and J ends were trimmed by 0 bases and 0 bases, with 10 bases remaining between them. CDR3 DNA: TGCGCCAGCAGCCAAGATCCAGGGGCCAGCACAGATACGCAGTATTTT. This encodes CASSQDPGASTDTQYF.